Presented here are 11 T cell receptor beta chains from one specimen sequenced in a study of blood T cell repertoires in COVID-19. Only in-frame clones appear in the TCRdb table, and some are missing; sequencing was by immunoSEQ multiplex PCR. The profile shows fewer than 150,000 clones, approximately 80% of them singletons. The sequenced material came from peripheral blood. The origin of the receptors is a human donor in a cohort sampled during active COVID-19.

CDR3 DNA sequence: TGTGCCAGCAGCCCCCTAGCGGCCTCGGGAACCCAGTACTTC. It codes for CASSPLAASGTQYF. The rearrangement links TRBV7-3 to TRBJ2-5, with 7 bases identical to TRBD2. The ends lost 5 bases at V and 8 bases at J; junction bases unmatched: 11. Germline V CDR1 and CDR2: SGHTA, FQGTGA. CDR3 length equals 14 residues.

With regard to this clone: Additional DNA sequences in this sample encode the identical CDR3. The chain couples TRBV19 to TRBJ1-5, with D possibly matching TRBD1 (5 bases). This CDR3 has 14 amino acids. The germline gives CDR1 LNHDA, CDR2 SQIVND (reference sequence). V was clipped by 2 bases and J by 6 bases, with 11 bases between them. The CDR3 nucleotides are TGTGCCAGTAGTATAAGCGGGGGTGGTCAGCCCCAGCATTTT. The encoded protein is CASSISGGGQPQHF.

The chain carries TRBV18 and TRBJ1-5; 10 bases are shared with TRBD1. The CDR3 consists of 15 residues. V shed 6 bases and J 7 bases; nucleotides not matched to a gene: 9. Germline lookup yields CDR1 KGHSH and CDR2 LQKENI. The CDR3, as DNA: TGTGCCAGCTCCCGAGGGACAGGGGCCGAACAGCCCCAGCATTTT. Translated: CASSRGTGAEQPQHF.

The rearrangement links TRBV7-2 to TRBJ2-5, with TRBD1 identical over 8 bases. The CDR3 is 14 residues long. With 5 bases clipped from V and 2 bases from J, the junction kept 4 bases outside the gene matches. CDR1 is SGHTA, CDR2 FQGNSA, per germline. The CDR3 loop reads CASSGTGRQETQYF. The CDR3 region has the DNA TGTGCCAGCAGCGGGACAGGTAGACAAGAGACCCAGTACTTC.

This CDR3 reads CASSLVISGNSNQPQHF. Written as DNA, the CDR3 is TGTGCCAGCAGCTTAGTTATCTCGGGAAATAGCAATCAGCCCCAGCATTTT. The rearrangement joins TRBV7-9 to TRBJ1-5; the D is unclear. Per the germline V gene, CDR1 is SEHNR and CDR2 is FQNEAQ (reference sequence). The CDR3 has 17 residues. V was trimmed by 1 base and J by 0 bases, leaving 13 bases between them.

The chain links TRBV5-8 to TRBJ1-4, with D possibly TRBD1 on 5 matching bases. Trimming left V 0 bases short and J 7 bases short, with 16 bases between. The CDR3 covers 16 residues. Germline V gene sequence: CDR1 SGHTS, CDR2 YDEGEE. The DNA for the CDR3 is TGTGCCAGCAGCTTGGTCTTCTCGGGGGTTCGTGAAAAACTGTTTTTT. Its translation: CASSLVFSGVREKLFF.

The CDR3 nucleotides are TGTGCCAGCAGCTCCACGTACACGTACAATGAGCAGTTCTTC. This codes for CASSSTYTYNEQFF. The chain recombines TRBV13 with TRBJ2-1; no firm D call. The length of the CDR3 is 14 residues. Germline V gene sequence: CDR1 PRHDT, CDR2 FYEKMQ (reference sequence). The V and J ends lost 4 bases and 4 bases respectively, with 11 bases between them.

There are many counts of this clone. This rearrangement joins TRBV6-5 to TRBJ2-5; 8 nucleotides line up with TRBD2. The CDR3 is made up of 15 amino acids. CDR1 is MNHEY, CDR2 SVGAGI, per germline. V gave up 5 bases and J gave up 2 bases; unmatched junction bases: 7. The CDR3 DNA reads as TGTGCCAGCAGTCGACTAGCGTCGAATCAAGAGACCCAGTACTTC. Protein sequence: CASSRLASNQETQYF.

This chain connects TRBV5-1 to TRBJ1-3; perhaps TRBD1 as D (6 bases). The V end was cut by 1 base, the J end by 7 bases, with 15 bases between. Per germline, CDR1 SGHRS and CDR2 YFSETQ. The CDR3 covers 15 residues. CDR3 coding DNA: TGCGCCAGCAGCTTGACAGGGCATCCCAGGAACACCATATATTTT. This codes for CASSLTGHPRNTIYF.

Comment on this clone: The same CDR3 can be traced to other DNA sequences in this sample. The V and J genes are TRBV6-5 and TRBJ2-3; no clear D. CDR1 MNHEY and CDR2 SVGAGI come from the germline V gene. Trimming shortened V by 6 bases and J by 1 base, and 5 bases separated the two germline ends. There are 12 residues in the CDR3. CDR3 sequence (DNA): TGTGCCAGCAGGGCAGGCACAGATACGCAGTATTTT. It specifies CASRAGTDTQYF.

The chain couples TRBV3-1 (or the pseudogene TRBV3-2) to TRBJ2-2; 11 bases map to TRBD2. Germline trimming cut 0 bases from V and 6 bases from J; bases unmatched to any gene: 6. CDR1 and CDR2 from the germline V gene are LGHDT and YNNKEL (reference sequence). The CDR3 extends over 17 amino acids. The CDR3 protein is CASSQELAGERSGELFF. DNA for the CDR3: TGTGCCAGCAGCCAAGAACTAGCGGGGGAAAGGTCCGGGGAGCTGTTTTTT.